The sequence of this TCR beta chain was determined in a study of regulatory T cells in long-lasting Graves disease. Trimming removed 3 bases from V and 5 bases from J; junction bases left unmatched: 8. The CDR3 runs to 15 residues. CDR1 and CDR2 from the germline V gene are SGDLS and YYNGEE. Time point denoted: persistent/refractory GD, antithyroid drugs over 5 years with positive TRAb. The TCR library was prepared using RNA isolated from PBMCs. Arm-PCR of CDR3 regions and iRepertoire HTBI primers were the basis on which TCR beta libraries were built. TCRdb passed the multiplex PCR reads through MiXCR, listing each CDR3 protein once. The profile shows 360,000 or so distinct CDR3 sequences, roughly 25% of them singletons. This clonotype was observed a handful of times. The antigen remains unidentified. The study's findings and limits: Persistent disease was associated with favored TRBV28 usage and with favored use of TRBJ1-2 and TRBJ2-5. Peripheral blood was the sole material, not thyroid tissue.

The gene calls are TRBV9 and TRBJ1-2; 9 nucleotides line up with TRBD1. The TCR originated in a middle-aged woman with Graves disease. The sample consisted of peripheral blood mononuclear cells (PBMCs), taken when the disease was refractory, from a patient treated with antithyroid drugs. The CDR3 DNA reads as TGTGCCAGCAGCGGCCACACGGGACAGGGATATGGCTACACCTTC. It codes for CASSGHTGQGYGYTF.